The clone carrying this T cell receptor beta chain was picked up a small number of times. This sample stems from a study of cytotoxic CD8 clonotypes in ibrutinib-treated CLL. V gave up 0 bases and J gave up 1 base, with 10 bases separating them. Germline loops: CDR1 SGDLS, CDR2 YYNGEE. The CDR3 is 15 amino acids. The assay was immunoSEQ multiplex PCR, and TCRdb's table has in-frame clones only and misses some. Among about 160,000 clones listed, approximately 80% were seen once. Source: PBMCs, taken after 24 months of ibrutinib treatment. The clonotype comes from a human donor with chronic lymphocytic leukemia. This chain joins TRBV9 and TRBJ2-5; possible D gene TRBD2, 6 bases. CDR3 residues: CASSVAAGLQETQYF. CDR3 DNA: TGTGCCAGCAGCGTAGCGGCGGGACTCCAAGAGACCCAGTACTTC.